The 19 T cell receptor beta chains below come from one sample, sequenced in a study of chemoradiotherapy in HPV16-positive cancers. TCRdb's copy holds only in-frame clones and misses some; the assay was immunoSEQ multiplex PCR. The profile shows 3,500 to 5,000 clones, 70% to 85% of them singletons. The sample consisted of tumor tissue, taken from a patient who underwent chemoradiotherapy. These receptors were taken from a human donor with HPV-associated anogenital cancer.

The rearrangement links TRBV5-5 to TRBJ2-7, with D possibly being TRBD2 (5 bases). Trimming shortened V by 0 bases and J by 2 bases, and 12 bases separated the two germline ends. CDR1 SGHKS and CDR2 YYEKEE come from the germline V gene (reference sequence). The CDR3 covers 15 residues. DNA for the CDR3: TGTGCCAGCAGCTTGGAGAGGAGGATCACCTACGAGCAGTACTTC. Amino acid sequence: CASSLERRITYEQYF.

This rearrangement joins TRBV7-9 to TRBJ2-1, with 8 bases identical to TRBD2. There are 16 residues in the CDR3. The V gene end was trimmed by 2 bases and the J gene end by 8 bases; junction bases not matched to a gene: 11. Looked up from germline, CDR1 is SEHNR and CDR2 is FQNEAQ (reference sequence). The CDR3 protein is CASSLRQLRGEDEQFF. In DNA, the CDR3 is TGTGCCAGCAGCTTACGCCAGCTGCGGGGGGAGGATGAGCAGTTCTTC. The entire variable domain, with the rest obtained from reference TRBV7-9 and TRBJ2-1, is as follows: DTGVSQNPRHKITKRGQNVTFRCDPISEHNRLYWYRQTLGQGPEFLTYFQNEAQLEKSRLLSDRFSAERPKGSFSTLEIQRTEQGDSAMYLCASSLRQLRGEDEQFFGPGTRLTVL.

In its sample, this clone was seen once. The gene calls are TRBV18 and TRBJ2-3; TRBD2 agrees at 10 bases. V trimming: 3 bases; J trimming: 3 bases; junction bases outside the gene matches: 6. The CDR3 runs 16 residues. Looked up from germline, CDR1 is KGHSH and CDR2 is LQKENI. CDR3 residues: CASSPSLAGRTDTQYF. CDR3 DNA sequence: TGTGCCAGCTCACCTTCACTAGCGGGAAGGACAGATACGCAGTATTTT.

The chain couples TRBV30 to TRBJ1-5; unclear D gene. The CDR3 is 12 residues long. Trimming took 3 bases from V and 1 from J, leaving 4 bases between them. Per germline, CDR1 GTSNPN and CDR2 SVGIG (reference sequence). The CDR3 nucleotides are TGTGCCTGGAGCCCCAGCAATCAGCCCCAGCATTTT. It codes for CAWSPSNQPQHF. Based on the CDR3 plus reference TRBV30 and TRBJ1-5, the full variable domain is SQTIHQWPATLVQPVGSPLSLECTVEGTSNPNLYWYRQAAGRGLQLLFYSVGIGQISSEVPQNLSASRPQDRQFILSSKKLLLSDSGFYLCAWSPSNQPQHFGDGTRLSIL.

The chain recombines TRBV5-1 with TRBJ2-3; a possible D gene is TRBD2 (7 bases). V was cut by 0 bases and J by 1 base, with 18 bases left in between. This CDR3 has 18 residues. From germline, CDR1 is SGHRS and CDR2 YFSETQ. The CDR3 here is CASSLEGRGNSGTDTQYF. In DNA form, the CDR3 reads TGCGCCAGCAGCTTGGAGGGGAGGGGGAATAGCGGCACAGATACGCAGTATTTT.

The genes are TRBV28 and TRBJ1-2; tentative D call: TRBD1 (6 bases). Germline CDR1 is MDHEN and CDR2 is SYDVKM. The CDR3 is 15 amino acids. Trimming cost V 2 bases and J 5 bases, with 15 bases left between them. The CDR3, as DNA: TGTGCCAGCAGTTTAGGGGGGGGCGTTCGATATGGCTACACCTTC. Its translation is CASSLGGGVRYGYTF.

The rearrangement joins TRBV5-1 to TRBJ2-3; D is possibly TRBD1 (5 bases). Germline CDR1 is SGHRS and CDR2 is YFSETQ. V dropped 1 base and J dropped 0 bases, with 18 bases sitting between them. The CDR3 has 18 residues. CDR3 nucleotide sequence: TGCGCCAGCAGCTTGCAAGGGGCACTGGTCCTGAGCACAGATACGCAGTATTTT. This sequence encodes CASSLQGALVLSTDTQYF.

This chain connects TRBV7-9 to TRBJ2-7; D remains unclear. V was clipped by 9 bases and J by 3 bases, with 18 bases between them. CDR3 length: 14 residues. The V gene's germline CDR1 is SEHNR and CDR2 FQNEAQ (reference sequence). CDR3 nucleotide sequence: TGTGCCAGTATTAGGAGCAGTGAGTTCTACGAGCAGTACTTC. Amino acid sequence: CASIRSSEFYEQYF.

The chain recombines TRBV19 with TRBJ2-2; 7 bases agree with TRBD1. V dropped 4 bases and J dropped 1; count of bases not matched to a gene: 3. Germline assignment: CDR1 LNHDA and CDR2 SQIVND (reference sequence). The CDR3 is 15 amino acids. Written as DNA, the CDR3 is TGTGCCAGTAGTAAGGGACAGATGAACACCGGGGAGCTGTTTTTT. It is translated as CASSKGQMNTGELFF.

The rearrangement links TRBV5-1 to TRBJ2-4; weak D call: TRBD1 (6 bases). V was shortened by 7 bases and J by 8 bases, with 19 bases between the two germline ends. The CDR3 consists of 14 residues. Germline V CDR1 and CDR2: SGHRS, YFSETQ. The CDR3 sequence is CASGPQGIKDIQYF. Written as DNA, the CDR3 is TGCGCCAGCGGCCCACAGGGCATTAAGGACATTCAGTACTTC.

The count of this clone is one. V gene TRBV11-2 combines with J gene TRBJ2-7; no definite D call. Germline loops: CDR1 SGHAT, CDR2 FQNNGV. Trimming stripped 1 base from V and 5 bases from J, with 12 bases between. This CDR3 has 14 amino acids. The CDR3 DNA follows: TGTGCCAGCAGCTTAGGAGTAGCTACCCACGAGCAGTACTTC. This translates into CASSLGVATHEQYF.

J is TRBJ1-4 and V is TRBV28; 10 bases fit TRBD1. CDR1 is MDHEN and CDR2 is SYDVKM in the germline V gene. This CDR3 spans 15 amino acids. Germline trimming cut 4 bases from V and 7 bases from J; bases unmatched to any gene: 6. CDR3 DNA: TGTGCCAGCAGTTCTTCCGGGACAGGGGCTGAAAAACTGTTTTTT. Its translation: CASSSSGTGAEKLFF. The full variable domain, with the rest looked up from reference TRBV28 and TRBJ1-4, is DVKVTQSSRYLVKRTGEKVFLECVQDMDHENMFWYRQDPGLGLRLIYFSYDVKMKEKGDIPEGYSVSREKKERFSLILESASTNQTSMYLCASSSSGTGAEKLFFGSGTQLSVL.

This clone was counted a single time. The V call is TRBV6-1, the J call TRBJ2-7; 11 nucleotides line up with TRBD2. V was pared by 6 bases and J by 3 bases, with 7 bases of the junction left unmatched. CDR1 is MNHNS and CDR2 is SASEGT in the germline V gene. This CDR3 comprises 15 residues. This CDR3 is CASSLTSGRYYEQYF. CDR3 nucleotide sequence: TGTGCCAGCAGCCTAACTAGCGGGAGATACTACGAGCAGTACTTC.

The CDR3 is CASSVRDSNTGELFF. CDR3 nucleotide sequence: TGTGCCAGCAGCGTCCGGGACTCGAACACCGGGGAGCTGTTTTTT. The chain couples TRBV7-8 to TRBJ2-2; a possible D gene is TRBD2 (6 bases). The CDR3 consists of 15 residues. The germline V and J ends were trimmed by 5 bases and 0 bases, with 10 bases remaining between them. CDR1 and CDR2 (germline): SGHVS, FQNEAQ.

The chain uses TRBV30 and TRBJ1-6, with D maybe TRBD1 (6 bases). Per germline, CDR1 GTSNPN and CDR2 SVGIG (reference sequence). The CDR3 totals 15 residues. V was shortened by 2 bases and J by 4 bases, with 12 bases between the two germline ends. The CDR3 loop is CAWSWGGSYNSPLHF. As DNA, the CDR3 is TGTGCCTGGAGTTGGGGGGGCTCTTATAATTCACCCCTCCACTTT.

The chain employs TRBV18 and TRBJ2-7; D is undetermined. The length of the CDR3 is 14 residues. Trimming shortened V by 4 bases and J by 1 base, and 11 bases separated the two germline ends. The germline gives CDR1 KGHSH, CDR2 LQKENI. The CDR3 bases are TGTGCCAGCTCACAGGACGGTCTTTCCTACGAGCAGTACTTC. It is translated as CASSQDGLSYEQYF. The variable domain in full, with the rest retrieved from reference TRBV18 and TRBJ2-7, is NAGVMQNPRHLVRRRGQEARLRCSPMKGHSHVYWYRQLPEEGLKFMVYLQKENIIDESGMPKERFSAEFPKEGPSILRIQQVVRGDSAAYFCASSQDGLSYEQYFGPGTRLTVT.

The V and J genes are TRBV27 and TRBJ1-2, with D perhaps TRBD1 (5 bases). The germline V gene has CDR1 MNHEY and CDR2 SMNVEV (reference sequence). V was cut by 0 bases and J by 4 bases, with 15 bases left in between. This CDR3 region has 16 residues. The DNA of the CDR3 is TGTGCCAGCAGTTTATCGCCCAGGGCCGAGGTCTATGGCTACACCTTC. This codes for CASSLSPRAEVYGYTF.

The chain uses TRBV6-5 and TRBJ2-3; D gene uncertain. The CDR3 has 15 amino acids. Germline assignment: CDR1 MNHEY and CDR2 SVGAGI. Trimming cost V 0 bases and J 4 bases, with 11 bases left between them. CDR3 DNA: TGTGCCAGCAGTTACTCGATCGACCCCCCAGATACGCAGTATTTT. Encoded protein: CASSYSIDPPDTQYF.

Relative to its sample, this clone is medium-sized. This chain links TRBV20-1 with TRBJ2-1; D is unclear. The CDR3 spans 11 residues. Germline CDR1 reads DFQATT; CDR2 reads SNEGSKA (reference sequence). The germline V and J ends were trimmed by 0 bases and 9 bases, with 6 bases remaining between them. For the CDR3, the DNA is TGCAGTGCTAGAGAGGAGAGTGAGCAGTTCTTC. This encodes CSAREESEQFF.